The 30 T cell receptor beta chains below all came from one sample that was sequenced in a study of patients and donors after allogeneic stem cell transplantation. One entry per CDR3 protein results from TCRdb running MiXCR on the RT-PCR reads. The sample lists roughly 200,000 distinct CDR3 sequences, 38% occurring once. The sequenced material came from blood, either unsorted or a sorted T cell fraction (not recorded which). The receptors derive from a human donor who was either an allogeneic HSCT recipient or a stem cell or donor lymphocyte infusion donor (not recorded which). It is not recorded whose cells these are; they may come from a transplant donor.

The CDR3 bases are TGTGCCAGCAGCCGGGGGGTGGACTCTGAAGCTTTCTTT. Protein: CASSRGVDSEAFF. The V call is TRBV12-3 or TRBV12-4, the J call TRBJ1-1; possible D gene TRBD1, 5 bases. The CDR3 has 13 residues. V lost 6 bases and J 6 bases, leaving 14 bases between the germline ends.

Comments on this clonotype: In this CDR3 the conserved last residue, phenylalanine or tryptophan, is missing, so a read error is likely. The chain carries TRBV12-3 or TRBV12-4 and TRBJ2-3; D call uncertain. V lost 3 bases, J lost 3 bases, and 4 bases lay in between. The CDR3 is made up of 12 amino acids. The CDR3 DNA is TGTGCCAGCAGTTTGGTTACAGATACGCAGTATTTG. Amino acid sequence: CASSLVTDTQYL.

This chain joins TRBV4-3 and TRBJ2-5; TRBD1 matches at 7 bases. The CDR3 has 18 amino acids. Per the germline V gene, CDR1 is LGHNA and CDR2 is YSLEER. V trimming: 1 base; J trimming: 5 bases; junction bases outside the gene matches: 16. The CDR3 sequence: CASSQGLKDSDRIETQYF. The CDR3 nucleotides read TGCGCCAGCAGCCAAGGTCTGAAAGACTCGGACAGGATCGAGACCCAGTACTTC.

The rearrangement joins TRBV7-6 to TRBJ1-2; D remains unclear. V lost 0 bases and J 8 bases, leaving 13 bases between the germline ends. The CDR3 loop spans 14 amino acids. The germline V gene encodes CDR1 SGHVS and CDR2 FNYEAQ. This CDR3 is CASSLAPSIGGYTF. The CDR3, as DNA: TGTGCCAGCAGCTTAGCTCCGTCAATTGGGGGCTACACCTTC.

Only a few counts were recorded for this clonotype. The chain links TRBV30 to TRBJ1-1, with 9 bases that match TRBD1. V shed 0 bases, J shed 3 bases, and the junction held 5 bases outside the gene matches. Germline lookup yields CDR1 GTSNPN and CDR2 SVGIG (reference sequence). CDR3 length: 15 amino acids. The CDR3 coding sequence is TGTGCCTGGAGTGTACAAGGGACAGGGTACACTGAAGCTTTCTTT. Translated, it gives CAWSVQGTGYTEAFF.

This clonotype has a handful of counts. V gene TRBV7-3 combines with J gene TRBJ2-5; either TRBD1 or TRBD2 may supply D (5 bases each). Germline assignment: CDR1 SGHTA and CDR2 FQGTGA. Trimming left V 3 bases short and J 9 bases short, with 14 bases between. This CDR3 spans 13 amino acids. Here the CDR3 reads CASSLGRSDSQYF. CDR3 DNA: TGTGCCAGCAGCTTGGGACGTTCGGATTCCCAGTACTTC.

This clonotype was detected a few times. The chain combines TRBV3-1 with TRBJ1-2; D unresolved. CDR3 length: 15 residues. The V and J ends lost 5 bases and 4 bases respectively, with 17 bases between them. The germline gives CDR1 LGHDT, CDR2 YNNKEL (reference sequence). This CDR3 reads CASSSLSTLSYGYTF. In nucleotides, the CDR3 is TGTGCCAGCAGCAGTCTCTCGACACTCTCCTATGGCTACACCTTC. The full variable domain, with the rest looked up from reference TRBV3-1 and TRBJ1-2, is DTAVSQTPKYLVTQMGNDKSIKCEQNLGHDTMYWYKQDSKKFLKIMFSYNNKELIINETVPNRFSPKSPDKAHLNLHINSLELGDSAVYFCASSSLSTLSYGYTFGSGTRLTVV.

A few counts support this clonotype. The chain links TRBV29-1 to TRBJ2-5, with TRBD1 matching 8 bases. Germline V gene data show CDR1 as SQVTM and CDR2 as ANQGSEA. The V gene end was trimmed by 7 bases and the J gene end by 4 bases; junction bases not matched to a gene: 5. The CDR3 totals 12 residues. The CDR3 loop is CSARTGRETQYF. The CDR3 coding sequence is TGCAGCGCCCGGACAGGGCGAGAGACCCAGTACTTC.

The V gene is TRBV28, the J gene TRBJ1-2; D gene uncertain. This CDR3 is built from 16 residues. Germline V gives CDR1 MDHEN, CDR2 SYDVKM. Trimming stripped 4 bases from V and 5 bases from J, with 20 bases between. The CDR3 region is CASSSPGEGTGYGYTF. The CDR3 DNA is TGTGCCAGCAGTTCACCCGGGGAAGGAACTGGGTATGGCTACACCTTC.

In DNA form, the CDR3 reads TGCGCCAGCAGCCAAGCCAGAACCATTGAATCCCCGGTTGATGGCTACACCTTC. This translates into CASSQARTIESPVDGYTF. The chain carries TRBV4-1 and TRBJ1-2; D gene unclear. Trimming took off 1 base at V and 6 bases at J, with 24 bases between the two ends. CDR3 length equals 18 residues. Germline CDR1 is MGHRA and CDR2 is YSYEKL.

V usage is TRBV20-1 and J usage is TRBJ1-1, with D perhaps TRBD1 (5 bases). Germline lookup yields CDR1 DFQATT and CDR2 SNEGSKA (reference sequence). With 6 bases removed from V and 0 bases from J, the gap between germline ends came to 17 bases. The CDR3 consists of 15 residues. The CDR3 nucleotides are TGCAGTGCCCCCAATGCGCAGGGCGTGAACACTGAAGCTTTCTTT. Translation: CSAPNAQGVNTEAFF.

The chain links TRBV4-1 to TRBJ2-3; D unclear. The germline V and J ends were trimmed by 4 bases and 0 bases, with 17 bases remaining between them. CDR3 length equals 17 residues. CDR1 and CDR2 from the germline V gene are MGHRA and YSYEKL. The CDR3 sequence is CASSLHSALTSTDTQYF. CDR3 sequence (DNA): TGCGCCAGCAGCCTACATTCGGCTCTGACTAGCACAGATACGCAGTATTTT.

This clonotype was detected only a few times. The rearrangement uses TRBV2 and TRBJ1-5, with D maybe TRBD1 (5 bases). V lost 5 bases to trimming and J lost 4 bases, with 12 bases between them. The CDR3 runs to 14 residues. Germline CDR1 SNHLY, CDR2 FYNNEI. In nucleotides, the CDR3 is TGTGCCAGCAGTTCCGACAGCCCTAATCAGCCCCAGCATTTT. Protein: CASSSDSPNQPQHF.

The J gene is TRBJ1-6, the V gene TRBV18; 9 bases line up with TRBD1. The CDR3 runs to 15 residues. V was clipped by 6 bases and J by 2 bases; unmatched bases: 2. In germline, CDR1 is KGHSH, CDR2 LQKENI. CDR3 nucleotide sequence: TGTGCCAGCTCTACAGGGGGCACCTATAATTCACCCCTCCACTTT. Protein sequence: CASSTGGTYNSPLHF.

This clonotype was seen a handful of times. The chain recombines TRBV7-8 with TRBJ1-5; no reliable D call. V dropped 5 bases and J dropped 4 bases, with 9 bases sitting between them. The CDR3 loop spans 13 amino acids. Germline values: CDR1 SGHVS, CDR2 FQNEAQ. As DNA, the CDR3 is TGTGCCAGCAGCCCAGCCAGGAATCAGCCCCAGCATTTT. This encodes CASSPARNQPQHF.

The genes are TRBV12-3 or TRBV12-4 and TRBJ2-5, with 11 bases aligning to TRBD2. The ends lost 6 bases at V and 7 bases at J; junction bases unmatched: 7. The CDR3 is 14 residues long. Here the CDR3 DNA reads TGTGCCAGCAGCAGACTAGCGGGGCCTTGGACCCAGTACTTC. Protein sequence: CASSRLAGPWTQYF.

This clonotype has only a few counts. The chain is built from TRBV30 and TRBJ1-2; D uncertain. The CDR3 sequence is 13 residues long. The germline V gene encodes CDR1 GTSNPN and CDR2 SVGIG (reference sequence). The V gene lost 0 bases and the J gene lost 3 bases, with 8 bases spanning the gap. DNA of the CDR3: TGTGCCTGGAGTGTATGGGCGGACTATGGCTACACCTTC. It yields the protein CAWSVWADYGYTF.

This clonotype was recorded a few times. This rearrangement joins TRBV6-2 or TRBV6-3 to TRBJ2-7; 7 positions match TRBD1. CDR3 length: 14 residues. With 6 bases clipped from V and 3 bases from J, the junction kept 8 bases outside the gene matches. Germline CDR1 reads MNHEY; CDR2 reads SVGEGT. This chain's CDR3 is CASSPRDSIYEQYF. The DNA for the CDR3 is TGTGCCAGCAGCCCCCGGGACAGTATCTACGAGCAGTACTTC.

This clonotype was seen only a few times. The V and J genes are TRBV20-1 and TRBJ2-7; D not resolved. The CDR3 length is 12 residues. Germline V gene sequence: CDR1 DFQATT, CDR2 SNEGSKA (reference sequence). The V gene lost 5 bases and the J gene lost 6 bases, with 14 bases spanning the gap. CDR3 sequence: CSAGVVVGEQYF. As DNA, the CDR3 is TGCAGTGCTGGGGTGGTGGTGGGCGAGCAGTACTTC.

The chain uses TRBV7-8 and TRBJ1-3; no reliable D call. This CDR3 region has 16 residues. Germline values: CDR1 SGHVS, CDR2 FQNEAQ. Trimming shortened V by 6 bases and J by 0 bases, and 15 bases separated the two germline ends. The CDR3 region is CASSRTDISSGNTIYF. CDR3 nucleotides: TGTGCCAGCAGTAGGACGGATATTTCCTCTGGAAACACCATATATTTT.

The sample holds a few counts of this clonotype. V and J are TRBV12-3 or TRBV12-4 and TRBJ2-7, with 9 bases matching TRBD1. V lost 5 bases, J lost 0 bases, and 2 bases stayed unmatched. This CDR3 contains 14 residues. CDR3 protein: CASSDRGSSYEQYF. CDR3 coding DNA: TGTGCCAGCAGTGACAGGGGGAGCTCCTACGAGCAGTACTTC.

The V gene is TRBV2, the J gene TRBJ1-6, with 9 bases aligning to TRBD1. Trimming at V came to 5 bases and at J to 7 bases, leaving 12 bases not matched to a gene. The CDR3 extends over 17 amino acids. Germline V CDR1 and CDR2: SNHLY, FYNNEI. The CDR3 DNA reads TGTGCCAGCAGTCCCCCAGCTTTCACAGGGGGCAATTCACCCCTCCACTTT. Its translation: CASSPPAFTGGNSPLHF.

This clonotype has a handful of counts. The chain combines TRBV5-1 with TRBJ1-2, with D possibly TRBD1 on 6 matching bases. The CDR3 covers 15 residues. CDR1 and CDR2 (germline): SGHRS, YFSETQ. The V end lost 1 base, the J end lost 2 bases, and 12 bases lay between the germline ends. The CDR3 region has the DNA TGCGCCAGCAGCTTGTCACCAGGGGCAAACTATGGCTACACCTTC. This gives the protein CASSLSPGANYGYTF.

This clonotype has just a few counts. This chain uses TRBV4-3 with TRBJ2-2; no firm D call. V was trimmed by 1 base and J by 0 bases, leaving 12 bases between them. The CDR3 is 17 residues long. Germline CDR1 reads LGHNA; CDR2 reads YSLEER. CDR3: CASSQALVVPNTGELFF. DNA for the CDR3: TGCGCCAGCAGCCAAGCTTTGGTAGTACCGAACACCGGGGAGCTGTTTTTT.

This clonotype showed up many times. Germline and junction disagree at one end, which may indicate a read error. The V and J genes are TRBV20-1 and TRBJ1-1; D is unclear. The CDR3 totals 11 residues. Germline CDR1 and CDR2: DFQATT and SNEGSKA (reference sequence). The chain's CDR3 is CSASGARNIDF. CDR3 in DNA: TGCAGTGCTAGTGGCGCCCGGAACATCGACTTT.

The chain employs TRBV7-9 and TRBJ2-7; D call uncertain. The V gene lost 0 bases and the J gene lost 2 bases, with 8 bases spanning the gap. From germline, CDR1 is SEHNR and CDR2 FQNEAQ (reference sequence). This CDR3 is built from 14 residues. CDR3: CASSLATVPYEQYF. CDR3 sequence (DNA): TGTGCCAGCAGCTTAGCGACGGTTCCCTACGAGCAGTACTTC.

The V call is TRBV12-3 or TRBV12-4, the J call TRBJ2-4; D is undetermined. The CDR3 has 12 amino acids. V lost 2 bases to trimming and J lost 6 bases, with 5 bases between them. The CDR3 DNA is TGTGCCAGCAGTTTACTTTCAAACATTCAGTACTTC. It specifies CASSLLSNIQYF.

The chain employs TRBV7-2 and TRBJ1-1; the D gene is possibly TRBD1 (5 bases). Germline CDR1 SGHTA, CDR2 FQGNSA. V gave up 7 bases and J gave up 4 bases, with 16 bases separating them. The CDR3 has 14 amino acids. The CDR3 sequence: CASTQREGSTEAFF. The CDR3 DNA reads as TGTGCCAGCACTCAAAGGGAGGGGAGCACTGAAGCTTTCTTT.

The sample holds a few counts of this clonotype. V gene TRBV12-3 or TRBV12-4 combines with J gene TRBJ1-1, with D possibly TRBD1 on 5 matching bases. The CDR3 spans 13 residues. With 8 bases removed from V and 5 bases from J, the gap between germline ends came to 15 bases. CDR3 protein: CASYLMGGTEAFF. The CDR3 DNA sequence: TGTGCCAGCTATTTAATGGGGGGGACTGAAGCTTTCTTT.

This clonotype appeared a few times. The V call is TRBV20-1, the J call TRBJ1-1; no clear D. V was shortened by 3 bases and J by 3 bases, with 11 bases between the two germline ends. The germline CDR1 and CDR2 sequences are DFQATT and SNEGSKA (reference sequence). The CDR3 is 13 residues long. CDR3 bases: TGCAGTGCTAGGAATCCAGGCTACACTGAAGCTTTCTTT. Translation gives CSARNPGYTEAFF.